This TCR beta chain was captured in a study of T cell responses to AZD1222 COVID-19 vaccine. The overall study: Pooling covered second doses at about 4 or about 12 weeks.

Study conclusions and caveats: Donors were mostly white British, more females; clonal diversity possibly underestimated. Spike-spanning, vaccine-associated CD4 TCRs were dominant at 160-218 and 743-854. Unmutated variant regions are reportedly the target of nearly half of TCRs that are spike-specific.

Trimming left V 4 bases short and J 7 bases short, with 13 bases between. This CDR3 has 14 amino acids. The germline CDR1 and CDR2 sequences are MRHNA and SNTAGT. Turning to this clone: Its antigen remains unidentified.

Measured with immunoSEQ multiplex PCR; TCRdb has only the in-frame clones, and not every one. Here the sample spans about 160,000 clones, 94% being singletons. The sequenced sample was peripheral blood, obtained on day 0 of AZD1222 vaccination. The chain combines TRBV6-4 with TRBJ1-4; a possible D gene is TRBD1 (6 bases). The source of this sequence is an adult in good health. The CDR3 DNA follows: TGTGCCAGCAGTGCGGGGGGCGATGGTGAAAAACTGTTTTTT. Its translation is CASSAGGDGEKLFF.